The 3 T cell receptor beta chains below all came from one sample that was sequenced in a study of cytotoxic CD8 clonotypes in ibrutinib-treated CLL. Here immunoSEQ multiplex PCR was the method, and the copy in TCRdb shows in-frame clones only, minus some. This table has more than 70,000 clones, about 85% appearing once. Here the sequenced sample was PBMCs, taken after 12 months of ibrutinib treatment. These receptors originate from a human donor with chronic lymphocytic leukemia.

This chain connects TRBV19 to TRBJ2-3, with D tentatively TRBD1 (6 bases). The CDR3 totals 17 residues. V was cut by 5 bases and J by 0 bases, with 18 bases left in between. Germline V gene lookup returns CDR1 LNHDA and CDR2 SQIVND (reference sequence). The CDR3 DNA sequence: TGTGCCAGTAGTCCTCATCAAAGGACAGACAGCACAGATACGCAGTATTTT. Translating gives CASSPHQRTDSTDTQYF.

This chain uses TRBV6-6 with TRBJ2-7; D possibly corresponds to TRBD2 (6 bases). Germline V gene lookup returns CDR1 MNHNY and CDR2 SVGAGI (reference sequence). The CDR3 runs 14 residues. V was clipped by 2 bases and J by 6 bases, with 14 bases between them. CDR3 nucleotide sequence: TGTGCCAGCAGTTACCGGCCCCACGGGGGCGAGCAGTACTTC. Translation: CASSYRPHGGEQYF.

J is TRBJ2-7 and V is TRBV5-1; TRBD1 or TRBD2 may be the D gene (5 bases each). The CDR3 totals 16 residues. Germline assignment: CDR1 SGHRS and CDR2 YFSETQ. Between the trimmed V and J ends, which lost 0 bases and 6 bases, there was a span of 19 bases. CDR3 in DNA: TGCGCCAGCAGCTTGGCCGGCTACGCCCGGGGCGGCGAGCAGTACTTC. Its translation is CASSLAGYARGGEQYF. Filled out from reference TRBV5-1 and TRBJ2-7, the complete variable domain reads KAGVTQTPRYLIKTRGQQVTLSCSPISGHRSVSWYQQTPGQGLQFLFEYFSETQRNKGNFPGRFSGRQFSNSRSEMNVSTLELGDSALYLCASSLAGYARGGEQYFGPGTRLTVT.